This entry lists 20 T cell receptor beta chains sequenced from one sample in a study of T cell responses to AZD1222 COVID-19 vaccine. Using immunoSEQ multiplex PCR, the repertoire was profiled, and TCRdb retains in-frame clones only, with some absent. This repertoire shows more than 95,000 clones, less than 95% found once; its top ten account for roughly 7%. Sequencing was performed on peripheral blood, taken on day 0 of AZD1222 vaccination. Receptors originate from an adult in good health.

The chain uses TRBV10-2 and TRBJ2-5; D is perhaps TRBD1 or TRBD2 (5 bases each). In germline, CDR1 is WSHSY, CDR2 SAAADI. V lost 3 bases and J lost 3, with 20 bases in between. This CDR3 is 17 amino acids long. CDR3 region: CASSDPGQAGPEETQYF. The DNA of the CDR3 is TGCGCCAGCAGTGACCCGGGGCAGGCAGGGCCGGAAGAGACCCAGTACTTC.

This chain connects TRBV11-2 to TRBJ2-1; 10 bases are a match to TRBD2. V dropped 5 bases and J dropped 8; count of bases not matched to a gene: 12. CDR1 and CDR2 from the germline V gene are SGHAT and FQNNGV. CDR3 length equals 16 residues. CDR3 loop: CASSDRWTSGWHEQFF. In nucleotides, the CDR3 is TGTGCCAGCAGCGACCGGTGGACTAGCGGTTGGCATGAGCAGTTCTTC.

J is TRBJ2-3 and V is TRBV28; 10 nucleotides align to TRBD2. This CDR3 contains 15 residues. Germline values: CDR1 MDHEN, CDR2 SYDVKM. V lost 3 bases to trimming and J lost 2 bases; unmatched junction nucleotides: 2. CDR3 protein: CASSFGTSDTDTQYF. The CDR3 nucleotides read TGTGCCAGCAGTTTTGGGACTAGCGACACAGATACGCAGTATTTT.

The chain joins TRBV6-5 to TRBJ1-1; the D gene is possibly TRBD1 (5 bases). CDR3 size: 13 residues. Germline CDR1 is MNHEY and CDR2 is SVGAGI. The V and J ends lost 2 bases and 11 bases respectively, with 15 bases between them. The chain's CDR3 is CASSYRGGVVAFF. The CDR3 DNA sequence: TGTGCCAGCAGTTACCGTGGGGGGGTTGTGGCTTTCTTT.

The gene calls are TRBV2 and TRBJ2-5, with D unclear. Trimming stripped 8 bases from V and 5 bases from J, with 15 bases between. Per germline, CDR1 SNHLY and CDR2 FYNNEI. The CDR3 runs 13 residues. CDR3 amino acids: CASHGNIRETQYF. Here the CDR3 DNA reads TGTGCCAGCCATGGAAACATCCGGGAGACCCAGTACTTC.

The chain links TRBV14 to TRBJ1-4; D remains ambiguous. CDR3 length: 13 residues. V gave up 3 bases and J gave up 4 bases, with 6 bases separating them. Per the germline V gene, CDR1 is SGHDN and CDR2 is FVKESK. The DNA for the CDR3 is TGTGCCAGCAGCCAGGGAGTTAATGAAAAACTGTTTTTT. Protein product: CASSQGVNEKLFF.

CDR3 sequence: CASSLPNYGYTF. The CDR3 bases are TGTGCCAGCAGCCTGCCCAACTATGGCTACACCTTC. The chain recombines TRBV28 with TRBJ1-2, with D unresolved. The CDR3 spans 12 residues. Germline V gene sequence: CDR1 MDHEN, CDR2 SYDVKM. The V gene lost 6 bases and the J gene lost 2 bases, with 7 bases spanning the gap.

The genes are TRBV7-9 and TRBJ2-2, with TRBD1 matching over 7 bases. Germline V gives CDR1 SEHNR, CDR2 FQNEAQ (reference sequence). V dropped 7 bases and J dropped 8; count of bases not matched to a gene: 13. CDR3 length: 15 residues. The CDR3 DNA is TGTGCCAGCATACCGGGACAGTCCCCTACTGGGGAGCTGTTTTTT. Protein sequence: CASIPGQSPTGELFF.

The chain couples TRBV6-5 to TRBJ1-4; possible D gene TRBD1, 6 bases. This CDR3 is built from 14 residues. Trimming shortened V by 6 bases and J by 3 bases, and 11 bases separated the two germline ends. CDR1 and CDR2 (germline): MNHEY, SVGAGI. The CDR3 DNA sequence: TGTGCCAGCAGATCACAGGGCCCTAATGAAAAACTGTTTTTT. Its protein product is CASRSQGPNEKLFF.

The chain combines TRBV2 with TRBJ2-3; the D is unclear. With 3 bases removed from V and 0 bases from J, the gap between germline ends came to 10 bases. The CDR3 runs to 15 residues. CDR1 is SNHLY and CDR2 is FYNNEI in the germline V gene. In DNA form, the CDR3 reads TGTGCCAGCAGTGAGCGGCGCTCTAGCACAGATACGCAGTATTTT. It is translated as CASSERRSSTDTQYF.

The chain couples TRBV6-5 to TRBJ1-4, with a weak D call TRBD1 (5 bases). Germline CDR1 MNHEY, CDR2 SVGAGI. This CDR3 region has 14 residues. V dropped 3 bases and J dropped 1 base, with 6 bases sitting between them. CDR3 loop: CASSYGGTNEKLFF. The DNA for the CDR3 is TGTGCCAGCAGTTATGGGGGAACTAATGAAAAACTGTTTTTT.

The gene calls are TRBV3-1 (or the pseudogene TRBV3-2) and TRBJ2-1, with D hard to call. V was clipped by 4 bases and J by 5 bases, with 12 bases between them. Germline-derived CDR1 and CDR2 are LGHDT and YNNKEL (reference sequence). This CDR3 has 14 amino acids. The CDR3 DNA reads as TGTGCCAGCAGCCTGTTTGGTGGAGACAATGAGCAGTTCTTC. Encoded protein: CASSLFGGDNEQFF.

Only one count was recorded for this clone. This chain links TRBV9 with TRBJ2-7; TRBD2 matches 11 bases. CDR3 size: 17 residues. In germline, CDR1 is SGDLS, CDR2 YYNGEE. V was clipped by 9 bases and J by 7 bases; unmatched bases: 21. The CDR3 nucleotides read TGTGCCAAGACACTTCCGGGACTAGCGGAGTCTTGGTCTGAGCAGTACTTC. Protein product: CAKTLPGLAESWSEQYF.

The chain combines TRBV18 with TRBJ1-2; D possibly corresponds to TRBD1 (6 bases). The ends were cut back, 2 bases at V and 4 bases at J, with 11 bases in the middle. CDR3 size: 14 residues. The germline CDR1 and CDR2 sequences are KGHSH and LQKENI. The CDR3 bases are TGTGCCAGCTCACCATCCGGGACAAGCTATGGCTACACCTTC. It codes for CASSPSGTSYGYTF.

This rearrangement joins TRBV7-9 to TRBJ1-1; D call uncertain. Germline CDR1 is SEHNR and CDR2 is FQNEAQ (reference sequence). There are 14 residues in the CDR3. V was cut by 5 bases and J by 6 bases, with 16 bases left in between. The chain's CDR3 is CASSQQSSSSEAFF. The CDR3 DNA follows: TGTGCCAGCAGCCAACAGTCTTCGAGTTCTGAAGCTTTCTTT.

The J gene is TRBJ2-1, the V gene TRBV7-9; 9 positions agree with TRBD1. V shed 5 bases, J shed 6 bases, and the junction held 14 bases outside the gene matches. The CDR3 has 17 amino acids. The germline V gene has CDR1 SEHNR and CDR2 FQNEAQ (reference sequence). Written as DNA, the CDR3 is TGTGCCAGCAGCCCTAAAAATCGGACAGGGGACAGCAATGAGCAGTTCTTC. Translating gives CASSPKNRTGDSNEQFF.

Here the CDR3 reads CSVGPGRTFSYNEQFF. CDR3 nucleotides: TGCAGCGTGGGGCCGGGACGGACCTTTTCGTACAATGAGCAGTTCTTC. The V call is TRBV29-1, the J call TRBJ2-1; tentatively, D is TRBD1 or TRBD2 (5 bases each). The CDR3 covers 16 residues. Trimming took off 6 bases at V and 4 bases at J, with 22 bases between the two ends. Germline V CDR1 and CDR2: SQVTM, ANQGSEA.

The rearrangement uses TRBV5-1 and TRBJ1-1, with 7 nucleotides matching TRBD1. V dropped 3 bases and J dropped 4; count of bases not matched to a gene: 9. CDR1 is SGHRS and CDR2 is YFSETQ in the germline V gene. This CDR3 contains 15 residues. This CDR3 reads CASSYYRGGGTEAFF. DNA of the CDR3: TGCGCCAGCAGCTACTACAGGGGCGGGGGCACTGAAGCTTTCTTT.

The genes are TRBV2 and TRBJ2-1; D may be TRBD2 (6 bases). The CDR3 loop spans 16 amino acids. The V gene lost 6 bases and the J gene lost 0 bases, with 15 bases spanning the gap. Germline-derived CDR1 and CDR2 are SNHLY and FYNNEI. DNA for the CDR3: TGTGCCAGCAGCCCTATTAGCGGAAGCTCCTACAATGAGCAGTTCTTC. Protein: CASSPISGSSYNEQFF.

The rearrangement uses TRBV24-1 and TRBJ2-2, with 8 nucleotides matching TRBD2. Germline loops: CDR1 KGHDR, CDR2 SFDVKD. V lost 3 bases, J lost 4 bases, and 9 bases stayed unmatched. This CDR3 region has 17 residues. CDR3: CATSDLPGSGSTGELFF. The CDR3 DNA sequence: TGTGCCACCAGTGATCTTCCGGGAAGCGGGAGCACCGGGGAGCTGTTTTTT.